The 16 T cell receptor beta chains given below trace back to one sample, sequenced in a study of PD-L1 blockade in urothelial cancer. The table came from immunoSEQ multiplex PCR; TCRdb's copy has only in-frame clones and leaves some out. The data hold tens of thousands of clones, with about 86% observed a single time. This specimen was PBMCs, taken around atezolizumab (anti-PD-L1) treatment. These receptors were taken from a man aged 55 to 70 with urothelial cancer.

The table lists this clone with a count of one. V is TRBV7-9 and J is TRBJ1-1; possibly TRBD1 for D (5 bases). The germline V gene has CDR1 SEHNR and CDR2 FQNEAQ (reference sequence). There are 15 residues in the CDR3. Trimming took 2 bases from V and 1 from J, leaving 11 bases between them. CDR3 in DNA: TGTGCCAGCAGCTTACTTCTTGGGGCGAACACTGAAGCTTTCTTT. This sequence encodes CASSLLLGANTEAFF.

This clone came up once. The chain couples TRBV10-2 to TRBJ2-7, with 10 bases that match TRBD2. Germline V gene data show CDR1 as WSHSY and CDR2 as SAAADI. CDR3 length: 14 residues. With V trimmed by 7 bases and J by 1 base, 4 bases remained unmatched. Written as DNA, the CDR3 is TGCGCCAGCAAGGGTAGCGGGGGGTCCTACGAGCAGTACTTC. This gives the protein CASKGSGGSYEQYF.

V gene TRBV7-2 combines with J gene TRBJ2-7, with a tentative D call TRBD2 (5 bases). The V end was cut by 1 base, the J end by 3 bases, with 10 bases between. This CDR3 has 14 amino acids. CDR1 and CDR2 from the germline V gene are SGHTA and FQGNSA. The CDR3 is CASSLVYGSYEQYF. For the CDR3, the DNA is TGTGCCAGCAGCTTAGTGTATGGGAGCTACGAGCAGTACTTC. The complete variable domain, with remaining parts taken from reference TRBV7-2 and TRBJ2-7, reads GAGVSQSPSNKVTEKGKDVELRCDPISGHTALYWYRQSLGQGLEFLIYFQGNSAPDKSGLPSDRFSAERTGGSVSTLTIQRTQQEDSAVYLCASSLVYGSYEQYFGPGTRLTVT.

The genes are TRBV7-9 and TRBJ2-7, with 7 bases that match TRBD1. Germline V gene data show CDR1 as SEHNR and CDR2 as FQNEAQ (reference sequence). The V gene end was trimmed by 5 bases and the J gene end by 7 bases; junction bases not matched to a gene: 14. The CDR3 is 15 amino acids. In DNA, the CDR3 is TGTGCCAGCAGCCGAAGGGGGCAGGGGGACGTAGAGCAGTACTTC. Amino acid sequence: CASSRRGQGDVEQYF.

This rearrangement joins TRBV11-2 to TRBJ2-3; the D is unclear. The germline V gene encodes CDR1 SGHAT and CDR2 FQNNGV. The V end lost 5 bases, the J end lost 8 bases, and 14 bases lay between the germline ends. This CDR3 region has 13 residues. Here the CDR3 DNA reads TGTGCCAGCAGCCTCCCCTATACGTCTACGCAGTATTTT. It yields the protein CASSLPYTSTQYF.

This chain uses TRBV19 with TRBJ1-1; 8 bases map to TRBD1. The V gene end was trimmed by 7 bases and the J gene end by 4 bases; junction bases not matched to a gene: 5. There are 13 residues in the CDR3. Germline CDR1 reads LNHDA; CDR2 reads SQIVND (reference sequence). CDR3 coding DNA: TGTGCCAGTATCGGACAGGGTGTCACTGAAGCTTTCTTT. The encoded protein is CASIGQGVTEAFF.

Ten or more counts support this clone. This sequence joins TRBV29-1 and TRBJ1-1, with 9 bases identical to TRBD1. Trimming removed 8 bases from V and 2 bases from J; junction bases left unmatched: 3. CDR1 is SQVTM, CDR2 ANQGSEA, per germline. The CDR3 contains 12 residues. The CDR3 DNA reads TGCAGCTTGGGACAGGGTAACACTGAAGCTTTCTTT. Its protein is CSLGQGNTEAFF.

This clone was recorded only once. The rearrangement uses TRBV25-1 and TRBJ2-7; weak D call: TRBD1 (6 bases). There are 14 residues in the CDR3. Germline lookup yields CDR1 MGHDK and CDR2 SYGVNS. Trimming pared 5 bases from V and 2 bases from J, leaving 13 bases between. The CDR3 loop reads CASSNRVKAYEQYF. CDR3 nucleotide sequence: TGTGCCAGCAGTAACAGGGTGAAGGCCTACGAGCAGTACTTC.

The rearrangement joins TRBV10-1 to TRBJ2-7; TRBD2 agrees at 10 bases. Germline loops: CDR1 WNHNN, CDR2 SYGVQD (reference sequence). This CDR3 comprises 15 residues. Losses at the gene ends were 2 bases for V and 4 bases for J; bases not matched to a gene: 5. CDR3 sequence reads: CASSERLAGAYEQYF. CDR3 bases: TGCGCCAGCAGTGAGAGGCTAGCGGGAGCGTACGAGCAGTACTTC.

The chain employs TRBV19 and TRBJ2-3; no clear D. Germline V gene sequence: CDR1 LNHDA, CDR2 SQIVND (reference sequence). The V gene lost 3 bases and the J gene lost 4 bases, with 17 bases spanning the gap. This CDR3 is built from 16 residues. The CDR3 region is CASSIWAPTSADTQYF. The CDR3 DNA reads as TGTGCCAGTAGTATTTGGGCCCCCACCTCTGCAGATACGCAGTATTTT.

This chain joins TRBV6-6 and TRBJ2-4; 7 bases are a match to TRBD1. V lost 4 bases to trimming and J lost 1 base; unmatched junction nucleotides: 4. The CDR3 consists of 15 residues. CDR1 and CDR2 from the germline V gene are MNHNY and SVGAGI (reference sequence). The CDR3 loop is CASSSTQGAKNIQYF. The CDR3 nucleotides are TGTGCCAGCAGTTCAACACAGGGGGCCAAAAACATTCAGTACTTC.

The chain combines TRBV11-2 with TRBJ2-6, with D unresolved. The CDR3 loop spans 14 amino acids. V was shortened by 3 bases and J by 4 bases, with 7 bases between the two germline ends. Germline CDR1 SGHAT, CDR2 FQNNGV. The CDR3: CASSLHSGANVLTF. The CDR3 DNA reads TGTGCCAGCAGCTTGCACTCCGGGGCCAACGTCCTGACTTTC. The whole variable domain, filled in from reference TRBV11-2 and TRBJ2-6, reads EAGVAQSPRYKIIEKRQSVAFWCNPISGHATLYWYQQILGQGPKLLIQFQNNGVVDDSQLPKDRFSAERLKGVDSTLKIQPAKLEDSAVYLCASSLHSGANVLTFGAGSRLTVL.

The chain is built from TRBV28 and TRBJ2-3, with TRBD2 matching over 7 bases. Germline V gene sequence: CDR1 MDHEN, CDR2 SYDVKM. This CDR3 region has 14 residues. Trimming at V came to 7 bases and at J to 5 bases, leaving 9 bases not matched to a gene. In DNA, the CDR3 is TGTGCCAGCAAACTTAGCGGGTGGGTAGATACGCAGTATTTT. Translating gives CASKLSGWVDTQYF. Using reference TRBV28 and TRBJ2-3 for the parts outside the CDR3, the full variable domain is DVKVTQSSRYLVKRTGEKVFLECVQDMDHENMFWYRQDPGLGLRLIYFSYDVKMKEKGDIPEGYSVSREKKERFSLILESASTNQTSMYLCASKLSGWVDTQYFGPGTRLTVL.

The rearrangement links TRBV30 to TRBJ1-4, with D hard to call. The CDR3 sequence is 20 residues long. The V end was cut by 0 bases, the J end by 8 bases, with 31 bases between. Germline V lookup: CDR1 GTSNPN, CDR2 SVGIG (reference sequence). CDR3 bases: TGTGCCTGGAGTGTATACGCGCAGTTACCAAGCAAGCCCACGAGGGAAAAACTGTTTTTT. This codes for CAWSVYAQLPSKPTREKLFF.

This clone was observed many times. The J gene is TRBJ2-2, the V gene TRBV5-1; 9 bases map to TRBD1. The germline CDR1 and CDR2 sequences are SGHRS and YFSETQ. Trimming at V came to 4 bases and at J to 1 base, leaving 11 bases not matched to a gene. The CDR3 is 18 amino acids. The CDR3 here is CASSLSTRDRVNTGELFF. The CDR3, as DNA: TGCGCCAGCAGCCTATCTACCCGGGACAGGGTGAACACCGGGGAGCTGTTTTTT.

For the CDR3, the DNA is TGTGCCAGCAGTTACTCGGAGGGAACAGATACGCAGTATTTT. It codes for CASSYSEGTDTQYF. J is TRBJ2-3 and V is TRBV6-5, with TRBD2 as a possible D gene (6 bases). This CDR3 is built from 14 residues. Germline CDR1 is MNHEY and CDR2 is SVGAGI. Trimming stripped 0 bases from V and 3 bases from J, with 7 bases between.